Below, one T cell receptor (beta chain) is given with its context. This record comes from a study of control samples from healthy donors and cancer patients. Measured with immunoSEQ multiplex PCR; TCRdb has only the in-frame clones, and not every one. Among some 190,000 clones listed, 91% were seen once. CDR3 length: 13 residues. V lost 0 bases, J lost 0 bases, and 6 bases lay in between. Germline V gene lookup returns CDR1 GTSNPN and CDR2 SVGIG (reference sequence). The chain is built from TRBV30 and TRBJ2-7; no definite D call. The clonotype comes from a man younger than 45 in good health. The specimen sequenced was blood. The CDR3: CAWSVVSSYEQYF. CDR3 DNA: TGTGCCTGGAGTGTAGTCAGCTCCTACGAGCAGTACTTC.